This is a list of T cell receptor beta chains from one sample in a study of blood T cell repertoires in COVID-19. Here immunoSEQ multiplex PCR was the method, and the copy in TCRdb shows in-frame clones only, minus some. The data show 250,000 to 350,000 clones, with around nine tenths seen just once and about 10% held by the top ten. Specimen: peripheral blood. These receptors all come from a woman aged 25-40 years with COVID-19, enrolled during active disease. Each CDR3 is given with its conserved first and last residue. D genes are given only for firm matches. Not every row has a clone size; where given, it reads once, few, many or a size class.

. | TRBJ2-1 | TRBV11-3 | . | TGTGCCAGCGGGAGAGGCAATGAGCAGTTCTTC | CASGRGNEQFF
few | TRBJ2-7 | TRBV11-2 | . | TGTGCCAGCAGCTTAGTGGCCCTAGCAGCCTACGAGCAGTACTTC | CASSLVALAAYEQYF
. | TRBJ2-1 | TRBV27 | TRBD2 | TGTGCCAGCAGAACTCTTAGCGGGGATTACAATGAGCAGTTCTTC | CASRTLSGDYNEQFF
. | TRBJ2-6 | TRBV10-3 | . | TGTGCCATTGATAGTTTGGCTGGGGCCAACGTCCTGACTTTC | CAIDSLAGANVLTF
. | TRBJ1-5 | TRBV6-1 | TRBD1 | TGTGCCAGCAGTGAAGCCACAGGGGGCTATAGCAATCAGCCCCAGCATTTT | CASSEATGGYSNQPQHF
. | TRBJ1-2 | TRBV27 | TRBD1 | TGTGCCAGCAGTCAACTGCTTAGGGACAGGAACTATGGCTACACCTTC | CASSQLLRDRNYGYTF
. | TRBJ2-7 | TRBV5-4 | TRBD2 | TGTGCCAGCAGCCCCGGGGGGGCGCTTGAGCAGTACTTC | CASSPGGALEQYF
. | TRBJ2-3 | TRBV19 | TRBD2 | TGTGCCAGTAGTGAAGGACTAGCGGGGTACACAGATACGCAGTATTTT | CASSEGLAGYTDTQYF
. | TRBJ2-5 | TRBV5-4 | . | TGTGCCAGCAGCTTGGGGGACTTGGTAGAGACCCAGTACTTC | CASSLGDLVETQYF
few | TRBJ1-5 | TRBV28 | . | TGTGCCAGCAGTTTATCGCGCCGGGGGGTTCAGCCCCAGCATTTT | CASSLSRRGVQPQHF
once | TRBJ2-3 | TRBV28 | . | TGTGCCAGCAGTTTACCTCAGGGGACCGGTACGCAGTATTTT | CASSLPQGTGTQYF
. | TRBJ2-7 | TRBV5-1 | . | TGCGCCAGCAGCCCTAATACCTACGAGCAGTACTTC | CASSPNTYEQYF
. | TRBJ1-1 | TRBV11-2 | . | TGTGCCAGCAGCTACCCCGGGAGGCAAGCTTTCTTT | CASSYPGRQAFF
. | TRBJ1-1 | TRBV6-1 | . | TGTGCCAGCAGTGACCGACAGTGGGGAGGCACTGAAGCTTTCTTT | CASSDRQWGGTEAFF
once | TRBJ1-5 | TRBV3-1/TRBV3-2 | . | TGTGCCAGCAGCCCCTCGGGAGGGCCCCAGCATTTT | CASSPSGGPQHF
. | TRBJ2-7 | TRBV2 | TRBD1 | TGTGCCACAGGAGCGGGACAGGGCTCCTACGAGCAGTACTTC | CATGAGQGSYEQYF
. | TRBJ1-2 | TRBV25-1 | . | TGTGCCAGCAGTGTTCAGGGGTCTGGCTACACCTTC | CASSVQGSGYTF